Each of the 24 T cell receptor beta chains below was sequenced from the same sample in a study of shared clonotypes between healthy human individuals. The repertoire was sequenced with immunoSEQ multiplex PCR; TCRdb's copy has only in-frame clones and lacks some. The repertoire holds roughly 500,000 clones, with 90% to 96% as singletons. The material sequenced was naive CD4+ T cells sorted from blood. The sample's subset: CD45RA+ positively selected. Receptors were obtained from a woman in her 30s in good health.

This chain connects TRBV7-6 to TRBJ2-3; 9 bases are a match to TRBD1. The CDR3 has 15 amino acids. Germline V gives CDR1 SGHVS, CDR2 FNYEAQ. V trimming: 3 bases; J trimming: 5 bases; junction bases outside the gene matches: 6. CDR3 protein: CASSFGTGIGDTQYF. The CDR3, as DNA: TGTGCCAGCAGCTTCGGGACAGGGATTGGAGATACGCAGTATTTT.

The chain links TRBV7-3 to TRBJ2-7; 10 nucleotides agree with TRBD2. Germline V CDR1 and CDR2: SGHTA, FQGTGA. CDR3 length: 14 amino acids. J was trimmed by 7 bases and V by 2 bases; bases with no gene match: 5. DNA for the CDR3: TGTGCCAGCAGCTTACTAGCGGGAGCAGGGGAGCAGTACTTC. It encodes CASSLLAGAGEQYF.

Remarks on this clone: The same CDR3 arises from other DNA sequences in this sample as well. CDR3 loop: CASRTSGSTDTQYF. The CDR3 bases are TGTGCCAGTCGGACTAGCGGAAGCACAGATACGCAGTATTTT. The chain uses TRBV19 and TRBJ2-3; 10 bases match TRBD2. This CDR3 has 14 residues. V dropped 8 bases and J dropped 0; count of bases not matched to a gene: 2. Germline CDR1 LNHDA, CDR2 SQIVND (reference sequence).

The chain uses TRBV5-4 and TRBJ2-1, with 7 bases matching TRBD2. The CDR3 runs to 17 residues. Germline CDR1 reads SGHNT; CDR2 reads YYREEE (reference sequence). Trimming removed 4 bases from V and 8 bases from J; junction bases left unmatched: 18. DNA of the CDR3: TGTGCCAGCAGCGGCGTTTCATTTGCGGGAGATCGGCATGAGCAGTTCTTC. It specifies CASSGVSFAGDRHEQFF.

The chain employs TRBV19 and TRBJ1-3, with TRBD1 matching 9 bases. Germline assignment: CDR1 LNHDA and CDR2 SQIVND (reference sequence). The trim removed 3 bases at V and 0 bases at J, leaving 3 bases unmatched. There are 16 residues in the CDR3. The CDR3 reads CASSIRDRVSGNTIYF. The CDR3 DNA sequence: TGTGCCAGTAGTATCCGGGACAGGGTCTCTGGAAACACCATATATTTT.

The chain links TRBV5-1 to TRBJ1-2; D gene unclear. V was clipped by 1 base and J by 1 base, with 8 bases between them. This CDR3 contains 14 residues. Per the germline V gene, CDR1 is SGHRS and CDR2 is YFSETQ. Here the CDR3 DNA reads TGCGCCAGCAGCTTGAGCGCAGTTAACTATGGCTACACCTTC. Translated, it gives CASSLSAVNYGYTF.

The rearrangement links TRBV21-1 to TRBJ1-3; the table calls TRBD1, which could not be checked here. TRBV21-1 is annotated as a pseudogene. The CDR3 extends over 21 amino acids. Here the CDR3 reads CASSKAKSYRDRDTGGNTIYF. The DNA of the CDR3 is TGTGCCAGCAGCAAAGCGAAATCCTACCGGGACAGGGATACGGGGGGAAACACCATATATTTT.

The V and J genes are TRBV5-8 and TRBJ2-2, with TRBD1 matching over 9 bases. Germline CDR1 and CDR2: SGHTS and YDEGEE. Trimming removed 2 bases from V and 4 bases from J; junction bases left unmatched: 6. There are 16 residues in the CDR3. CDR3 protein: CASSLTGGAGTGELFF. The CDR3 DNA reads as TGTGCCAGCAGCTTAACAGGGGGCGCTGGCACCGGGGAGCTGTTTTTT.

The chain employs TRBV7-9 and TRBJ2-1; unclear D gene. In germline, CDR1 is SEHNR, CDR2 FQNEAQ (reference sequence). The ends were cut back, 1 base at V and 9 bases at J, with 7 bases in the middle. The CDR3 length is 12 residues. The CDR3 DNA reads TGTGCCAGCAGCTTAGTGACTCTTGAGCAGTTCTTC. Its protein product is CASSLVTLEQFF.

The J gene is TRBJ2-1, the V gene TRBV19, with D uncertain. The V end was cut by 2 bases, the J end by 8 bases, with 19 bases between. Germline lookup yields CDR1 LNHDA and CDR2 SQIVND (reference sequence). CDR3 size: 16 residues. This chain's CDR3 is CASSILLALLIHEQFF. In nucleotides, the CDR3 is TGTGCCAGTAGTATACTATTGGCGCTTCTTATCCATGAGCAGTTCTTC. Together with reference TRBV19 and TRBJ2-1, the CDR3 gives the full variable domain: DGGITQSPKYLFRKEGQNVTLSCEQNLNHDAMYWYRQDPGQGLRLIYYSQIVNDFQKGDIAEGYSVSREKKESFPLTVTSAQKNPTAFYLCASSILLALLIHEQFFGPGTRLTVL.

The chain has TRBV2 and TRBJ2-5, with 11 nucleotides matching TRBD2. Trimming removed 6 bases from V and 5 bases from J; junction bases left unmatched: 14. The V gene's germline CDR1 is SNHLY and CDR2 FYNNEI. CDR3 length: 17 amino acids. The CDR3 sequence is CASSPRAPSGRMETQYF. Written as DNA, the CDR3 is TGTGCCAGCAGCCCGAGAGCCCCTAGCGGGAGGATGGAGACCCAGTACTTC.

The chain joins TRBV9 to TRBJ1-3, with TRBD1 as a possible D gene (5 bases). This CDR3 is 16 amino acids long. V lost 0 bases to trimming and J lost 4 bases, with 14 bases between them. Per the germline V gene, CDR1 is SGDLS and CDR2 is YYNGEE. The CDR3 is CASSVELRGSGNTIYF. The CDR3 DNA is TGTGCCAGCAGCGTAGAATTAAGGGGTTCAGGAAACACCATATATTTT. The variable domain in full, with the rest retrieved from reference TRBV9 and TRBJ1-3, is DSGVTQTPKHLITATGQRVTLRCSPRSGDLSVYWYQQSLDQGLQFLIQYYNGEERAKGNILERFSAQQFPDLHSELNLSSLELGDSALYFCASSVELRGSGNTIYFGEGSWLTVV.

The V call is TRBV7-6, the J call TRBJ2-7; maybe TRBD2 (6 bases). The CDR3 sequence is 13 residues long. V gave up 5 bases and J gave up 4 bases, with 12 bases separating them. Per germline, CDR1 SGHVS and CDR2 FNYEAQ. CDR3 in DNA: TGTGCCAGCAGCCGGAGGAGGGGTTACGAGCAGTACTTC. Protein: CASSRRRGYEQYF.

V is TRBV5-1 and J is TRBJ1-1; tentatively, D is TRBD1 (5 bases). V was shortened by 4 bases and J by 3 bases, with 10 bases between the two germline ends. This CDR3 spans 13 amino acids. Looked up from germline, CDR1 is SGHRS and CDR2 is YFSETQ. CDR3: CASSLDTDTEAFF. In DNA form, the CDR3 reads TGCGCCAGCAGCCTGGACACGGACACTGAAGCTTTCTTT. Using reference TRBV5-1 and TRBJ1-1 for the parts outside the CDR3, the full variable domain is KAGVTQTPRYLIKTRGQQVTLSCSPISGHRSVSWYQQTPGQGLQFLFEYFSETQRNKGNFPGRFSGRQFSNSRSEMNVSTLELGDSALYLCASSLDTDTEAFFGQGTRLTVV.

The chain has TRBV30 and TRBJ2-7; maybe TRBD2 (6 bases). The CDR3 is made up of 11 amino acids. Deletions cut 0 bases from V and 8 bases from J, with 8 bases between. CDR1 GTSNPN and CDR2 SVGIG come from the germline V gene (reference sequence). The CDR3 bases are TGTGCCTGGAGTGTTGGGGGGAAGCAGTACTTC. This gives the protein CAWSVGGKQYF.

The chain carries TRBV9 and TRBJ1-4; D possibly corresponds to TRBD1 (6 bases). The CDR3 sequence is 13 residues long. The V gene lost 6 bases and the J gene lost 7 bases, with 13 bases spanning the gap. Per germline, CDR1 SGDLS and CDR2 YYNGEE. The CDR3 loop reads CASMGQGSEKLFF. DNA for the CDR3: TGTGCCAGCATGGGCCAGGGGTCTGAAAAACTGTTTTTT.

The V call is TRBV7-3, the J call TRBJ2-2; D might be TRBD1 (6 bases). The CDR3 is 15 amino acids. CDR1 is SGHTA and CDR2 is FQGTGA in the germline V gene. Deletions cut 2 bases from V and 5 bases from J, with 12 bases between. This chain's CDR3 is CASSLHLQGTGELFF. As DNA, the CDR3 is TGTGCCAGCAGCTTACACCTACAGGGAACCGGGGAGCTGTTTTTT.

The CDR3 region is CASSLGGGPWNEQFF. The CDR3 bases are TGTGCCAGCAGCTTAGGGGGAGGGCCGTGGAATGAGCAGTTCTTC. V is TRBV7-3 and J is TRBJ2-1, with 7 bases matching TRBD2. The V segment lost 2 bases and the J segment 7 bases; nucleotides outside the gene matches: 8. Germline V gives CDR1 SGHTA, CDR2 FQGTGA. CDR3 length: 15 residues.

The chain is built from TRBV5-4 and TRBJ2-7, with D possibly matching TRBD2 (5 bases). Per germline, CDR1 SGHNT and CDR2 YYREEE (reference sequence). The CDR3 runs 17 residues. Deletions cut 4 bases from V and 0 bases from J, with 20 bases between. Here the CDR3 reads CASSPTVRRASSYEQYF. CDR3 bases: TGTGCCAGCAGCCCCACGGTAAGGCGGGCGAGCTCCTACGAGCAGTACTTC.

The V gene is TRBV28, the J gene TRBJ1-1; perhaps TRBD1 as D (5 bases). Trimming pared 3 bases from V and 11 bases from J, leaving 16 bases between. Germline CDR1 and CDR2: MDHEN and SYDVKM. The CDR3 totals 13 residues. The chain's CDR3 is CASSFTQGYRAFF. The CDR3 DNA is TGTGCCAGCAGTTTCACCCAGGGCTACCGGGCTTTCTTT.

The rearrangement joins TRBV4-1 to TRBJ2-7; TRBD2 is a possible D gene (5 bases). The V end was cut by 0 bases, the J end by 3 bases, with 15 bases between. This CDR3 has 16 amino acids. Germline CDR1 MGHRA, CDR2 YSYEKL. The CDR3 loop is CASSQDLSGGLYEQYF. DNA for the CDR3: TGCGCCAGCAGCCAAGATCTAAGTGGAGGCCTCTACGAGCAGTACTTC.

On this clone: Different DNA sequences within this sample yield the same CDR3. The CDR3 is CASSYSRQETQYF. The CDR3 bases are TGTGCCAGCAGTTATTCCCGGCAAGAGACCCAGTACTTC. The chain has TRBV6-5 and TRBJ2-5; D is uncertain. The CDR3 sequence is 13 residues long. V lost 3 bases, J lost 2 bases, and 7 bases lay in between. In germline, CDR1 is MNHEY, CDR2 SVGAGI.

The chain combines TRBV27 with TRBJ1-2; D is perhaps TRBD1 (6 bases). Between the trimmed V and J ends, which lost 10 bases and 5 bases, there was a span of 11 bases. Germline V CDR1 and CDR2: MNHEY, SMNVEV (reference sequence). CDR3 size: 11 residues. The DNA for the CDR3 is TGTGCCACTCGGACAGATTATGGCTACACCTTC. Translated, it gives CATRTDYGYTF.

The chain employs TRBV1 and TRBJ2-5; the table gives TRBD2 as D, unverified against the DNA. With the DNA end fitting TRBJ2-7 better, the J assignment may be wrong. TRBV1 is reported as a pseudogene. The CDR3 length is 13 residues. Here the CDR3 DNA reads TGCACCAGGGTACTGATTAGCACCTACGAGCAGTACTTC. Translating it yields CTRVLISTYEQYF.